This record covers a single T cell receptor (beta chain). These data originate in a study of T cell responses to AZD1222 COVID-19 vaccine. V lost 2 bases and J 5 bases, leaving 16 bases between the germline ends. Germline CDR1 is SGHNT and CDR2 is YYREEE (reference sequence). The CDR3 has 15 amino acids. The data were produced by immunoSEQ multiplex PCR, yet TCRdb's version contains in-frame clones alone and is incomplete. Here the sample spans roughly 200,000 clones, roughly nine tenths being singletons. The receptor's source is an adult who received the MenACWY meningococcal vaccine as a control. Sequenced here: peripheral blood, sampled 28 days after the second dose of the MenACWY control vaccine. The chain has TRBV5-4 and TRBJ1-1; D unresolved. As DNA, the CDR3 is TGTGCCAGCAGCTTTGGTGGGGAGGATTGGACTGAAGCTTTCTTT. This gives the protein CASSFGGEDWTEAFF.